This TCR beta chain was retrieved from a study of tumor-infiltrating lymphocytes in primary liver carcinoma. Both RNA and DNA were isolated together from around 20-30 mg of bulk tissue that had not been sorted. Total RNA amounting to around 540 ng was the source from which TCR beta cDNA was made with a constant-region primer. Three nested multiplex PCR rounds, a slightly modified ARM-PCR method, built the TCR beta libraries. A C-beta reverse primer and TRBV1-TRBV30 forward primers served in each of the first two PCR rounds, at ten to eleven cycles apiece. TCRdb re-called the multiplex PCR reads with MiXCR, one entry per CDR3 protein. The sample carries about 99,000 distinct CDR3 sequences, over 55% recorded once. Germline CDR1 and CDR2: MNHEY and SVGAGI. V was clipped by 10 bases and J by 3 bases, with 12 bases between them. CDR3 length: 12 residues. A note on this clonotype: The missing conserved phenylalanine or tryptophan at the end of this CDR3 makes a read error likely.

This receptor was taken from a woman in her sixties with primary liver carcinoma and hepatitis B virus infection. The chain couples TRBV6-5 to TRBJ1-1; the D gene is possibly TRBD1 (5 bases). The sequencing input was liver tumor tissue from sampling region 5. Subset of the sample: tumor region T5, tumor centre. CDR3 sequence (DNA): TGTGCCAACAAGGGGAGGTACACTGAAGCTTTCCTT. Protein product: CANKGRYTEAFL.